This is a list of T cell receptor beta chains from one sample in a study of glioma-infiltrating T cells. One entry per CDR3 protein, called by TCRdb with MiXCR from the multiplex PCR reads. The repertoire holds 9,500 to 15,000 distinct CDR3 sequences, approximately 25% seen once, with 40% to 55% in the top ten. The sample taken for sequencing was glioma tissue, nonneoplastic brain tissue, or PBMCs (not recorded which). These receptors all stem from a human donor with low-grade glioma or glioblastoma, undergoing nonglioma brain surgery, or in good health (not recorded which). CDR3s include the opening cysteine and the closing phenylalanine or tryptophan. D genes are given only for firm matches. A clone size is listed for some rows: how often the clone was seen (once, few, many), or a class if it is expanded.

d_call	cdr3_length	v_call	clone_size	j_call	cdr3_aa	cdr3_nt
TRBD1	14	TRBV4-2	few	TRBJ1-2	CASSHRTGAGGYTF	TGTGCCAGCAGCCATCGAACAGGGGCCGGAGGCTACACCTTC
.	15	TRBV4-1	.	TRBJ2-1	CASSQVDSYYNEQFF	TGCGCCAGCAGCCAAGTAGACAGCTATTACAATGAGCAGTTCTTC
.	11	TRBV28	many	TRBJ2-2	CASSYTGELFF	TGTGCCAGCAGTTACACCGGGGAGCTGTTTTTT
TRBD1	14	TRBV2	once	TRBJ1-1	CASSDRQGNTEAFF	TGTGCCAGCAGTGACCGACAGGGGAACACTGAAGCTTTCTTT
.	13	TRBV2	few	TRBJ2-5	CASPPPDQETQYF	TGTGCCAGCCCACCCCCAGACCAAGAGACCCAGTACTTC
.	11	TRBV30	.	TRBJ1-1	CACGRNTEAFF	TGTGCCTGCGGACGGAACACTGAAGCTTTCTTT
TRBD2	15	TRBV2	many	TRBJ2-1	CASSERAGVADEQFF	TGTGCCAGCAGTGAACGGGCGGGGGTGGCCGATGAGCAGTTCTTC
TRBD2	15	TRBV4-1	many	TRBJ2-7	CASSQGGTSGYEQYF	TGCGCCAGCAGCCAAGGCGGGACTAGCGGATACGAGCAGTACTTC
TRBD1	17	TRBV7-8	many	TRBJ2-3	CASSLGGTEPNTDTQYF	TGTGCCAGCAGCTTAGGAGGGACAGAACCCAACACAGATACGCAGTATTTT
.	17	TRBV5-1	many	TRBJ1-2	CASSLDSYRSITYGYTF	TGCGCCAGCAGCCTAGACAGTTACAGGTCAATAACCTATGGCTACACCTTC
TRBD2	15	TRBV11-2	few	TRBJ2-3	CASSSLAGGSDTQYF	TGTGCCAGCAGCTCCCTAGCGGGAGGTTCGGATACGCAGTATTTT
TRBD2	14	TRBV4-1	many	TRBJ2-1	CASSQDYRGDEQFF	TGCGCCAGCAGCCAAGATTATCGGGGGGATGAGCAGTTCTTC
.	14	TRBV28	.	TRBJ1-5	CVSSLNLPNQPQHF	TGTGTTAGCAGTTTAAATCTTCCCAATCAGCCCCAGCATTTT
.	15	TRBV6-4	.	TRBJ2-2	CASSVLAGPTGEPFF	TGTGCCAGCAGTGTCCTAGCCGGTCCCACCGGGGAGCCGTTTTTT
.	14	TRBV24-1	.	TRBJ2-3	CATGRGISTDTQYF	TGTGCCACCGGGCGCGGGATTAGCACAGATACGCAGTATTTT
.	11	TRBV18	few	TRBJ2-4	CASSPGTAQYF	TGTGCCAGCTCACCGGGGACGGCCCAGTACTTC
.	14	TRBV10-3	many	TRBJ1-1	CAISDSYMNTEAFF	TGTGCCATCAGTGACTCCTACATGAACACTGAAGCTTTCTTT
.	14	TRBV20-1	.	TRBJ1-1	CSAWLRGANTEAFF	TGCAGTGCCTGGTTGAGGGGAGCGAACACTGAAGCTTTCTTT
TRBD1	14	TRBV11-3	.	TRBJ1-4	CASSPRTGHEKLFF	TGTGCCAGCAGCCCGCGGACAGGACACGAAAAACTGTTTTTT
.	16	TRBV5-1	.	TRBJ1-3	CASSFGDSRSGNTIYF	TGCGCCAGCAGCTTCGGTGACAGTCGCTCTGGAAACACCATATATTTT
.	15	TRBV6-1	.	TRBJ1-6	CASSGQSPYNSPLHF	TGTGCGAGCAGTGGACAGAGCCCCTATAATTCACCCCTCCACTTT
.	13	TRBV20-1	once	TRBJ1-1	CSARDGTNTEALF	TGCAGTGCTAGAGATGGGACTAACACCGAAGCTTTATTT
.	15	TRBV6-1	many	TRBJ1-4	CASSDFTQVDEKLFF	TGTGCCAGCAGTGACTTCACCCAGGTAGACGAAAAACTGTTTTTT
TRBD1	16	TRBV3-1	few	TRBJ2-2	CASSQVGTENTGELFF	TGTGCCAGCAGCCAAGTAGGGACAGAGAACACCGGGGAGCTGTTTTTT
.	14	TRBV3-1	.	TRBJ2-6	CASSPDSGANVLTF	TGTGCCAGCAGCCCCGACTCTGGGGCCAACGTCCTGACTTTC
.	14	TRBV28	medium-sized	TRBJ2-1	CASSLAERYNEQFF	TGTGCCAGCAGTTTAGCGGAACGATACAATGAGCAGTTCTTC
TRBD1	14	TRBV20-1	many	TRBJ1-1	CSARRQGRDTEAFF	TGCAGTGCTAGGCGACAGGGGAGAGACACTGAAGCTTTCTTT
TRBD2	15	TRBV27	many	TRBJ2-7	CASSLTSGLYSEQYF	TGTGCCAGCTCCCTTACATCGGGACTATATTCGGAGCAGTACTTC
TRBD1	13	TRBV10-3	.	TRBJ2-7	CAISGTGVGEQYF	TGTGCCATCAGTGGGACAGGGGTAGGTGAGCAGTACTTC
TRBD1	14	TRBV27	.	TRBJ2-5	CASSPWTGVETQYF	TGTGCCAGCAGTCCGTGGACAGGGGTGGAGACCCAGTACTTC